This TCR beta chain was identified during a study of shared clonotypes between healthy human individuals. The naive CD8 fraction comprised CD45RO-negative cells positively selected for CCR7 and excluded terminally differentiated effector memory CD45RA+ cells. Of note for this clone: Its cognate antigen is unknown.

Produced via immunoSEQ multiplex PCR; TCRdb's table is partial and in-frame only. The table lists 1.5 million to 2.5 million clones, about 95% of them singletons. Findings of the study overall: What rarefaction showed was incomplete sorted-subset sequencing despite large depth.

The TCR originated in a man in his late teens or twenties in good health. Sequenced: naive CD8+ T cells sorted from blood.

CDR3 DNA: TGTGCCAGCAGCCCCCCGACAGGGGTCCGCTCTGGGGCCAACGTCCTGACTTTC. Its protein is CASSPPTGVRSGANVLTF. The chain uses TRBV7-9 and TRBJ2-6, with 8 nucleotides matching TRBD1. The V gene's germline CDR1 is SEHNR and CDR2 FQNEAQ (reference sequence). This CDR3 is 18 amino acids long. The V and J ends lost 5 bases and 0 bases, in that order; junction bases with no gene match: 9. Looking up the rest from reference TRBV7-9 and TRBJ2-6 gives the full variable domain: DTGVSQNPRHKITKRGQNVTFRCDPISEHNRLYWYRQTLGQGPEFLTYFQNEAQLEKSRLLSDRFSAERPKGSFSTLEIQRTEQGDSAMYLCASSPPTGVRSGANVLTFGAGSRLTVL.